The subject of this entry is one TCR beta chain. Its antigen is unidentified. The repertoire was sequenced with immunoSEQ multiplex PCR; TCRdb's copy has only in-frame clones and lacks some. The table includes about 20,000 clones, roughly 89% detected once. The time point here: pre-treatment baseline. One draw preceded checkpoint blockade; another followed its first cycle at week 3. This sample was taken from a study of blood T cell dynamics during melanoma immunotherapy. General study results and limits: Disease-control patients' PBMC repertoires became either more clonal or more diverse at W3.

The CDR3 runs 10 residues. Germline CDR1 reads MDHEN; CDR2 reads SYDVKM. V lost 6 bases to trimming and J lost 3 bases, with 3 bases between them. The sequence derives from a human donor with melanoma. Sequences were derived from blood, sampled from a patient treated with checkpoint blockade. This chain joins TRBV28 and TRBJ2-7; unclear D gene. The CDR3 sequence is CASSHYEQYF. CDR3 nucleotide sequence: TGTGCCAGCAGCCACTACGAGCAGTACTTC.